This entry is about one T cell receptor (beta chain). Antigen specificity is unknown. Multiplex touch-down PCR with TRB-A/B primers amplified rearranged V-D-J TRB sequences. Via MiXCR, TCRdb re-called the multiplex PCR reads, giving one row per CDR3 protein. The sample lists around 2,500 distinct CDR3 sequences, more than 45% occurring once. Peripheral blood genomic DNA, not sorted cells or RNA, was the template. Per germline, CDR1 MGHRA and CDR2 YSYEKL. Trimming took off 0 bases at V and 5 bases at J, with 14 bases between the two ends. This CDR3 is built from 15 residues. This entry is derived from a study of T cell repertoires in aging, cancer and after chemotherapy. Overall study: Pre- and post-chemotherapy samples were paired from chronic lymphocytic leukemia patients treated with fludarabine- or bendamustine-based regimens.

Findings of the study overall: Age-matched healthy donors had significantly more diverse, less clonal blood TCR repertoires than untreated cancer patients.

The TCR was taken from a human donor with a blood cancer. The donor label of this sample is uncertain. The chain joins TRBV4-1 to TRBJ2-7, with no clear D. The sample was blood. CDR3: CASSQEEKPYDEQYF. In DNA form, the CDR3 reads TGCGCCAGCAGCCAAGAAGAAAAACCCTACGACGAGCAGTACTTC.